The next 14 T cell receptor beta chains were all read from a single sample in a study of control samples from healthy donors and cancer patients. Libraries were prepared by immunoSEQ multiplex PCR; TCRdb keeps only in-frame clonotypes and omits some of them. This sample carries 150,000 to 200,000 clones, around 90% of them seen once, and the ten largest clones take 1.4%. Sequencing input: blood. The receptor source for this set is a woman aged 45-59 years in good health.

The chain combines TRBV7-9 with TRBJ1-3, with TRBD1 as a possible D gene (6 bases). Germline assignment: CDR1 SEHNR and CDR2 FQNEAQ (reference sequence). The CDR3 contains 14 residues. The germline V and J ends were trimmed by 2 bases and 4 bases, with 9 bases remaining between them. DNA of the CDR3: TGTGCCAGCAGCTTAATGCAGGGGGGAAACACCATATATTTT. Amino acids: CASSLMQGGNTIYF.

The V and J genes are TRBV27 and TRBJ2-2; D ambiguous. This CDR3 is built from 17 residues. Germline CDR1 reads MNHEY; CDR2 reads SMNVEV (reference sequence). Trimming took 0 bases from V and 2 from J, leaving 13 bases between them. The CDR3 sequence is CASSLSRELTNTGELFF. The CDR3 coding sequence is TGTGCCAGCAGTTTATCTAGGGAATTGACTAACACCGGGGAGCTGTTTTTT.

This clone has a handful of counts. The V and J genes are TRBV6-2 or TRBV6-3 and TRBJ2-1; no reliable D call. Looked up from germline, CDR1 is MNHEY and CDR2 is SVGEGT. This CDR3 comprises 17 residues. V dropped 6 bases and J dropped 1 base, with 19 bases sitting between them. CDR3 region: CASSPLVGGLSYNEQFF. The CDR3 nucleotides are TGTGCCAGCAGCCCCCTGGTGGGTGGTCTGTCCTACAATGAGCAGTTCTTC.

This CDR3 is CATSRATSGNTIYF. CDR3 bases: TGTGCCACCAGCAGAGCAACGTCGGGCAACACCATATATTTT. V usage is TRBV15 and J usage is TRBJ1-3; D gene unclear. Germline V CDR1 and CDR2: LNHNV, YYDKDF (reference sequence). V lost 1 base to trimming and J lost 7 bases, with 11 bases between them. The CDR3 spans 14 residues.

This clone came up a few times. The chain combines TRBV30 with TRBJ2-7, with TRBD2 matching 7 bases. The CDR3 extends over 13 amino acids. The V gene end was trimmed by 6 bases and the J gene end by 7 bases; junction bases not matched to a gene: 12. The germline gives CDR1 GTSNPN, CDR2 SVGIG (reference sequence). The CDR3 protein is CACSRAGAGEQYF. DNA of the CDR3: TGTGCCTGTTCACGGGCGGGAGCTGGGGAGCAGTACTTC.

The chain carries TRBV18 and TRBJ1-5, with 12 bases lining up with TRBD1. Trimming took 3 bases from V and 7 from J; bases not matched to a gene: 7. The CDR3 runs 16 residues. Germline V lookup: CDR1 KGHSH, CDR2 LQKENI. This chain's CDR3 is CASSPTGTGGWQPQHF. CDR3 coding DNA: TGTGCCAGCTCACCTACCGGGACAGGGGGCTGGCAGCCCCAGCATTTT.

In DNA form, the CDR3 reads TGCGCCAGCAGCCAAGACGCAGGGATCACCTACGAGCAGTACTTC. Protein sequence: CASSQDAGITYEQYF. V is TRBV4-1 and J is TRBJ2-7, with D possibly matching TRBD1 (5 bases). The germline CDR1 and CDR2 sequences are MGHRA and YSYEKL. Deletions cut 0 bases from V and 2 bases from J, with 11 bases between. The CDR3 extends over 15 amino acids.

The chain links TRBV14 to TRBJ1-2; D is possibly TRBD1 (6 bases). CDR1 is SGHDN and CDR2 is FVKESK in the germline V gene. Trimming took off 4 bases at V and 5 bases at J, with 17 bases between the two ends. This CDR3 spans 15 amino acids. In DNA form, the CDR3 reads TGTGCCAGCAGCCCCCTAGGGGGGAAGCCTTATGGCTACACCTTC. Protein product: CASSPLGGKPYGYTF.

The chain combines TRBV7-3 with TRBJ2-1, with D uncertain. The germline gives CDR1 SGHTA, CDR2 FQGTGA. The CDR3 is 13 amino acids. Trimming removed 5 bases from V and 5 bases from J, with 10 bases in between. CDR3 protein: CASSTQGDNEQFF. The CDR3 nucleotides are TGTGCCAGCAGCACCCAAGGAGACAATGAGCAGTTCTTC.

The CDR3 region has the DNA TGTGCCAGCGTTGTTGGCGGGGGGCACACAGATACGCAGTATTTT. This translates into CASVVGGGHTDTQYF. The chain is built from TRBV28 and TRBJ2-3; 8 nucleotides match TRBD2. This CDR3 has 15 residues. V trimming: 8 bases; J trimming: 2 bases; junction bases outside the gene matches: 9. Germline V gene data show CDR1 as MDHEN and CDR2 as SYDVKM.

This clone was seen just once. This rearrangement joins TRBV9 to TRBJ1-3; D is uncertain. The germline V and J ends were trimmed by 0 bases and 4 bases, with 11 bases remaining between them. The germline V gene encodes CDR1 SGDLS and CDR2 YYNGEE. The length of the CDR3 is 15 residues. The CDR3 loop reads CASSVDAAGGNTIYF. Written as DNA, the CDR3 is TGTGCCAGCAGCGTAGATGCGGCGGGGGGAAACACCATATATTTT.

This chain connects TRBV20-1 to TRBJ1-5, with 9 nucleotides matching TRBD1. J was trimmed by 1 base and V by 3 bases; bases with no gene match: 10. This CDR3 has 17 amino acids. Germline V gene lookup returns CDR1 DFQATT and CDR2 SNEGSKA (reference sequence). CDR3 sequence reads: CSASNRGLGWSNQPQHF. In DNA, the CDR3 is TGCAGTGCTAGTAACAGGGGGCTAGGGTGGAGCAATCAGCCCCAGCATTTT.

V and J are TRBV28 and TRBJ2-5; the match to TRBD2 covers 15 bases. The junction had 6 bases not matched to a gene; V was cut back by 3 bases and J by 4 bases. The CDR3 extends over 17 amino acids. The germline V gene encodes CDR1 MDHEN and CDR2 SYDVKM. This CDR3 reads CASSFPGLAGGGETQYF. The DNA of the CDR3 is TGTGCCAGCAGTTTTCCGGGACTAGCGGGAGGTGGAGAGACCCAGTACTTC.

This CDR3 is CSASALGLTYNEQFF. The CDR3 DNA reads TGCAGTGCTAGTGCCTTGGGACTAACCTACAATGAGCAGTTCTTC. The chain has TRBV20-1 and TRBJ2-1; the match to TRBD2 covers 7 bases. The germline V gene has CDR1 DFQATT and CDR2 SNEGSKA (reference sequence). J was trimmed by 2 bases and V by 3 bases; bases with no gene match: 7. There are 15 residues in the CDR3.